This paragraph covers one TCR beta chain sequence. Its cognate antigen is unknown. The germline V gene encodes CDR1 KGHDR and CDR2 SFDVKD. V lost 3 bases, J lost 1 base, and 10 bases stayed unmatched. The CDR3 totals 17 residues. The data belong to a study of identical twins. TCRdb reprocessed the 5' RACE reads via MiXCR and lists one record per CDR3 protein. Counted here are about 660,000 distinct CDR3 sequences, less than 10% occurring once; the ten biggest clones make up 0.75% to 1%. Study-level points and caveats: Diverse VJ usage suggested most zero-insertion clonotypes were not invariant T cells.

These data were likewise used in another study, on yellow fever vaccine responses in identical twins.

This receptor was obtained from a woman younger than 35 in good health. The sequenced material came from PBMCs. This sequence joins TRBV24-1 and TRBJ2-7, with 8 bases matching TRBD2. The CDR3 DNA reads as TGTGCCACCAGTGATCTCCCGGGGACTAGTGGTTCCTACGAGCAGTACTTC. Protein: CATSDLPGTSGSYEQYF.